This T cell receptor (delta chain) was recovered during a study of gamma-delta T cells after stem cell transplantation. The CDR3 is 19 amino acids. The V and J ends lost 0 bases and 2 bases, in that order; junction bases with no gene match: 13. The germline V gene has CDR1 GEAIGNYY and CDR2 EKD. This clone was recorded a few times. TCRdb ran CATT on the RT-PCR reads. The sample includes about 2,500 delta-chain clones, approximately 29% seen only once; the top ten take 31%. Sequenced input: gamma-delta T cells. This receptor was taken from a human donor. It is not recorded whose cells these are; they may come from a transplant donor. The V and J genes are TRDV2 and TRDJ1, with 11 bases fitting TRDD3. This chain's CDR3 is CACDTVQVGDTLRTDKLIF. CDR3 sequence (DNA): TGTGCCTGTGACACCGTGCAGGTGGGGGATACGCTTCGAACCGATAAACTCATCTTT.